The clone carrying this T cell receptor (beta chain) has just a few counts. The antigen is undetermined. This specimen comes from a study of T cell repertoires in cytomegalovirus infection. The study, taken as a whole, reports: Predominance within the ex vivo response was attributable to HLA-C-restricted CMV-specific TCR beta clonotypes.

TCRdb reprocessed the reads with MiXCR, giving one entry per CDR3 protein. The sample includes 230,000 or so distinct CDR3 sequences, over 15% of them seen just once. This CDR3 has 14 amino acids. The germline V gene encodes CDR1 MDHEN and CDR2 SYDVKM. V lost 9 bases to trimming and J lost 3 bases; unmatched junction nucleotides: 10. The receptor was derived from a human donor in good health (CMV status not recorded). Some clones in this sample may be carry-over from other donors' samples. The rearrangement uses TRBV28 and TRBJ2-7; 8 bases match TRBD1. Material: CD8+ T cells from PBMCs. The DNA for the CDR3 is TGTGCCAGTAAACCGGGACAGGAGAGCTACGAGCAGTACTTC. Translated, it gives CASKPGQESYEQYF. The full variable domain, completed using reference TRBV28 and TRBJ2-7, is DVKVTQSSRYLVKRTGEKVFLECVQDMDHENMFWYRQDPGLGLRLIYFSYDVKMKEKGDIPEGYSVSREKKERFSLILESASTNQTSMYLCASKPGQESYEQYFGPGTRLTVT.